The 2 T cell receptor beta chains in this list originate from one sample, sequenced in a study of human T cells and chemical hapten exposure (TCRdb year 2021). Libraries were made using RACE. TCRdb names NextSeq 500 as the instrument used. TCRdb passed the public sequencing reads through fastp at Q25 and MiXCR, retaining productive beta sequences. When rows share a CDR3 protein, they turn into one entry using the most common DNA and genes. The sample table contains about 120,000 distinct CDR3 sequences; only one count was recorded for approximately 13% of them. Of the sample, about 3% is held by the ten largest clones. The sample's time point label is to be understood as: pre-sensitization, week 0. Read against the paper, the sample's treatment or condition label means: therapeutic diphenylcyclopropenone sensitization with weekly scalp DPC. The source was whole blood, collected in connection with sensitization to the hapten diphenylcyclopropenone (DPC). These receptor sequences come from a woman between 18 and 29 years old with alopecia areata. Some clones in this sample may be carry-over from other donors' samples.

V and J are TRBV5-6 and TRBJ1-2, with D hard to call. This CDR3 contains 14 residues. V gave up 6 bases and J gave up 2 bases, with 14 bases separating them. Germline CDR1 reads SGHDT; CDR2 reads YYEEEE. CDR3 residues: CASTSWGPNYGYTF. CDR3 coding DNA: TGTGCCAGCACCTCTTGGGGTCCCAACTATGGCTACACCTTC.

The chain uses TRBV7-6 and TRBJ2-7; TRBD2 might be the D (6 bases). V gave up 6 bases and J gave up 4 bases, with 10 bases separating them. The germline CDR1 and CDR2 sequences are SGHVS and FNYEAQ. The CDR3 is 12 residues long. The CDR3 nucleotides are TGTGCCAGCAGTCGTGCGGGGTACGAGCAGTACTTC. It translates to CASSRAGYEQYF.